A selection of T cell receptor beta chains follows, all from one sample in a study of T cells in Graves' hyperthyroidism and ophthalmopathy. From the multiplex PCR reads, TCRdb called clonotypes with MiXCR, one entry per CDR3 protein. The top ten hold about 4% of the sample, which has approximately 400,000 distinct CDR3 sequences, about 18% seen once. Specimen: blood. The receptors here all came from a woman aged 18-29 years with Graves' hyperthyroidism. Both conserved end residues are part of each CDR3. Fields, in order: J gene, D gene, clone size, V gene, CDR3 DNA, CDR3 protein. A D gene is named only where the DNA matches it firmly. Clone size, where shown, is once, few, many, or a class for clones that have expanded.

J gene: TRBJ1-1; D gene: TRBD1; clone size: many; V gene: TRBV10-3; CDR3 DNA: TGTGCCATCAGTCGGTCGCAGGGGGTCGACACTGAAGCTTTCTTT; CDR3 protein: CAISRSQGVDTEAFF
J gene: TRBJ2-2; D gene: NA; clone size: NA; V gene: TRBV12-3/TRBV12-4; CDR3 DNA: TGTGCCAGCAGGCCTAAGTTTGGACGGGGGGCTAACACCGGGGAGCTGTTTTTT; CDR3 protein: CASRPKFGRGANTGELFF
J gene: TRBJ2-4; D gene: NA; clone size: many; V gene: TRBV12-3/TRBV12-4; CDR3 DNA: TGTGCCAGCAGTTTTAAAGGACCAGCCAAAAACATTCAGTACTTC; CDR3 protein: CASSFKGPAKNIQYF
J gene: TRBJ2-7; D gene: NA; clone size: many; V gene: TRBV24-1; CDR3 DNA: TGTGCCACCAGTGATCATAGCGGAACCTACGAGCAGTACTTC; CDR3 protein: CATSDHSGTYEQYF
J gene: TRBJ1-5; D gene: NA; clone size: NA; V gene: TRBV6-2/TRBV6-3; CDR3 DNA: TGTGCCAGCAGTTACTGGCAGGGGAGTGGTGTTCAGCCCCAGCATTTT; CDR3 protein: CASSYWQGSGVQPQHF
J gene: TRBJ1-1; D gene: NA; clone size: NA; V gene: TRBV4-1; CDR3 DNA: TGCGCCAGCAGCTCCCAGACAGCCATGAACACTGAAGCTTTCTTT; CDR3 protein: CASSSQTAMNTEAFF
J gene: TRBJ1-1; D gene: TRBD1; clone size: many; V gene: TRBV29-1; CDR3 DNA: TGCAGCGTTGATGGACAGGAGCTGAGGAATGAAGCTTTCTTT; CDR3 protein: CSVDGQELRNEAFF
J gene: TRBJ1-1; D gene: TRBD1; clone size: many; V gene: TRBV28; CDR3 DNA: TGTGCCAGCAGTTCACTTGCTTGGACAGGGCGTCGGGAGAACACTGAAGCTTTCTTT; CDR3 protein: CASSSLAWTGRRENTEAFF
J gene: TRBJ1-6; D gene: NA; clone size: NA; V gene: TRBV5-1; CDR3 DNA: TGCGCCAGCAGCTTGGAGGGGCCCCTCCACTTT; CDR3 protein: CASSLEGPLHF
J gene: TRBJ2-7; D gene: TRBD1; clone size: many; V gene: TRBV30; CDR3 DNA: TGTGCCTGGAGCCTGACAGGGTTGAGGTACGAGCAGTACTTC; CDR3 protein: CAWSLTGLRYEQYF
J gene: TRBJ1-3; D gene: NA; clone size: many; V gene: TRBV11-3; CDR3 DNA: TGTGCCAGCAGCTCAGGAATGCCCGGAAACACCATATATTTT; CDR3 protein: CASSSGMPGNTIYF
J gene: TRBJ1-2; D gene: NA; clone size: NA; V gene: TRBV6-5; CDR3 DNA: TGTGCCAGCAGTTACTCGAAGGTACAGCCTGGCTACACCTTC; CDR3 protein: CASSYSKVQPGYTF
J gene: TRBJ1-1; D gene: NA; clone size: many; V gene: TRBV20-1; CDR3 DNA: TGCAGTGCTAAAGGGAGCGCTGAAGCTTTCTTT; CDR3 protein: CSAKGSAEAFF
J gene: TRBJ2-4; D gene: NA; clone size: few; V gene: TRBV28; CDR3 DNA: TGTGCCAGCAGATCCAGATGGACTACAGGATTACTAGCCAAAAACATTCAGTACTTC; CDR3 protein: CASRSRWTTGLLAKNIQYF
J gene: TRBJ1-1; D gene: NA; clone size: many; V gene: TRBV28; CDR3 DNA: TGTGCCAGCAGTTTACCCGCCAGGGTCGAGATAGCTTTCTTT; CDR3 protein: CASSLPARVEIAFF
J gene: TRBJ2-5; D gene: TRBD1; clone size: many; V gene: TRBV20-1; CDR3 DNA: TGCAGTGCGGACCGGACAGGGATGGGGACCCAGTACTTC; CDR3 protein: CSADRTGMGTQYF
J gene: TRBJ2-2; D gene: NA; clone size: once; V gene: TRBV4-2; CDR3 DNA: TGTGCCAGCAGCCAAGGGGAGGAGAACACCGGGGAGCTGTTTTTT; CDR3 protein: CASSQGEENTGELFF
J gene: TRBJ2-7; D gene: TRBD1; clone size: NA; V gene: TRBV27; CDR3 DNA: TGTGCCAGCGGAACTACAGGGGGCTACGAGCAGTACTTC; CDR3 protein: CASGTTGGYEQYF
J gene: TRBJ2-2; D gene: TRBD1; clone size: many; V gene: TRBV24-1; CDR3 DNA: TGTGCCACCAGTACAGGGGGCTTAGGGACCGGGGAGCTGTTTTTT; CDR3 protein: CATSTGGLGTGELFF
J gene: TRBJ1-2; D gene: NA; clone size: many; V gene: TRBV6-1; CDR3 DNA: TGTGCCAGCAGGGAGCAAACAGGAAGCTATGGCTACACCTTC; CDR3 protein: CASREQTGSYGYTF
J gene: TRBJ2-5; D gene: TRBD2; clone size: many; V gene: TRBV24-1; CDR3 DNA: TGTGCCACCAGTGCCCTTGGGGCTAGCGGGGGAGAAGAGACCCAGTACTTC; CDR3 protein: CATSALGASGGEETQYF
J gene: TRBJ1-2; D gene: TRBD1; clone size: many; V gene: TRBV20-1; CDR3 DNA: TGCAGTGCTAGAGAATATCCGGGACAGGGGTTCGTGGACTATGGCTACACCTTC; CDR3 protein: CSAREYPGQGFVDYGYTF
J gene: TRBJ2-7; D gene: NA; clone size: many; V gene: TRBV12-3/TRBV12-4; CDR3 DNA: TGTGCCAGCAGTTCGAGGGGGGGGCAGTACTTC; CDR3 protein: CASSSRGGQYF